The 8 T cell receptor beta chains listed next were all sequenced from one sample in a study of identical twins. From the 5' RACE reads, TCRdb called clonotypes with MiXCR, one entry per CDR3 protein. The table shows around 1.7 million distinct CDR3 sequences, with about 30% occurring only once. Sequencing input: cord blood. The receptor source for this set is a newborn girl in good health.

This chain connects TRBV7-6 to TRBJ1-4; the D is unclear. There are 15 residues in the CDR3. Germline lookup yields CDR1 SGHVS and CDR2 FNYEAQ. With 6 bases removed from V and 0 bases from J, the gap between germline ends came to 11 bases. DNA of the CDR3: TGTGCCAGCAGTCGAGTTTTTACAACTAATGAAAAACTGTTTTTT. Amino acids: CASSRVFTTNEKLFF.

The chain is built from TRBV12-3 or TRBV12-4 and TRBJ1-5; 10 bases agree with TRBD1. The V and J ends lost 5 bases and 3 bases, in that order; junction bases with no gene match: 4. CDR3 length: 15 amino acids. DNA of the CDR3: TGTGCCAGCAGTAGACAGGGGGCCAACAATCAGCCCCAGCATTTT. Translating gives CASSRQGANNQPQHF.

This clonotype has only a few counts. This chain uses TRBV27 with TRBJ1-1; D gene uncertain. The CDR3 contains 15 residues. Trimming shortened V by 1 base and J by 4 bases, and 13 bases separated the two germline ends. CDR1 MNHEY and CDR2 SMNVEV come from the germline V gene (reference sequence). The CDR3: CASSLFPEWGTEAFF. Written as DNA, the CDR3 is TGTGCCAGCAGTTTATTCCCAGAATGGGGCACTGAAGCTTTCTTT.

The rearrangement joins TRBV6-6 to TRBJ1-5; weak D call: TRBD1 (5 bases). This CDR3 has 14 residues. V lost 0 bases and J lost 7, with 10 bases in between. CDR1 is MNHNY, CDR2 SVGAGI, per germline (reference sequence). This chain's CDR3 is CASSYSGRGQPQHF. CDR3 coding DNA: TGTGCCAGCAGTTACTCAGGCCGGGGCCAGCCCCAGCATTTT.

The rearrangement joins TRBV21-1 to TRBJ1-5. TRBV21-1 counts as a pseudogene. CDR3 length: 13 amino acids. For the CDR3, the DNA is TGTGTCAGCCCGGACCGTTTCAATCAGCCCCAGCATTTT. This sequence encodes CVSPDRFNQPQHF.

J is TRBJ1-5 and V is TRBV6-1; D is unclear. Per germline, CDR1 MNHNS and CDR2 SASEGT. The CDR3 is made up of 14 amino acids. The ends were cut back, 4 bases at V and 4 bases at J, with 11 bases in the middle. The CDR3 loop is CASSGFSQNQPQHF. DNA for the CDR3: TGTGCCAGCAGTGGATTCTCCCAAAATCAGCCCCAGCATTTT.

The chain combines TRBV20-1 with TRBJ2-1; TRBD2 matches 12 bases. The CDR3 has 14 residues. Per germline, CDR1 DFQATT and CDR2 SNEGSKA (reference sequence). V shed 5 bases, J shed 7 bases, and the junction held 6 bases outside the gene matches. The CDR3 region is CSASSGRALNEQFF. For the CDR3, the DNA is TGCAGTGCTTCTAGCGGGAGGGCCCTGAATGAGCAGTTCTTC.

The chain carries TRBV7-2 and TRBJ1-2; no clear D gene. The germline V gene has CDR1 SGHTA and CDR2 FQGNSA. V shed 1 base and J shed 1 base, with 7 bases lying between them. The CDR3 totals 14 residues. The CDR3 DNA sequence: TGTGCCAGCAGCTTAGTACAGTTTAACTATGGCTACACCTTC. Translated: CASSLVQFNYGYTF.